The 20 T cell receptor beta chains below were found in one sample sequenced in a study of OX40 agonist ivuxolimab in advanced cancers. The protocol was immunoSEQ multiplex PCR, while the TCRdb copy is restricted to in-frame clones and leaves out a portion. The top ten clones hold roughly 0.67% of a sample with tens of thousands of clones, roughly 90% of them seen once. The sample was CD4+ or CD8+ T cells sorted from blood, taken in a trial of the OX40 agonist ivuxolimab. The receptor set was obtained from an adult with an advanced solid tumor such as melanoma, head and neck, liver or kidney cancer.

This clone has only one observation. This chain connects TRBV5-4 to TRBJ2-1; D not resolved. The length of the CDR3 is 13 residues. The V gene lost 4 bases and the J gene lost 8 bases, with 13 bases spanning the gap. Germline loops: CDR1 SGHNT, CDR2 YYREEE (reference sequence). For the CDR3, the DNA is TGTGCCAGCAGCATGGCTAACAGTGATGAGCAGTTCTTC. The encoded protein is CASSMANSDEQFF. The whole variable domain, filled in from reference TRBV5-4 and TRBJ2-1, reads ETGVTQSPTHLIKTRGQQVTLRCSSQSGHNTVSWYQQALGQGPQFIFQYYREEENGRGNFPPRFSGLQFPNYSSELNVNALELDDSALYLCASSMANSDEQFFGPGTRLTVL.

V usage is TRBV28 and J usage is TRBJ2-2, with 7 bases aligning to TRBD2. V was clipped by 7 bases and J by 0 bases; unmatched bases: 11. The CDR3 runs 17 residues. The germline CDR1 and CDR2 sequences are MDHEN and SYDVKM. CDR3 loop: CASTPSAGLANTGELFF. For the CDR3, the DNA is TGTGCCAGCACTCCGTCTGCCGGACTAGCGAACACCGGGGAGCTGTTTTTT.

V usage is TRBV5-1 and J usage is TRBJ2-1; 9 nucleotides line up with TRBD2. V was clipped by 4 bases and J by 0 bases; unmatched bases: 2. The CDR3 consists of 15 residues. The germline V gene encodes CDR1 SGHRS and CDR2 YFSETQ. The CDR3 here is CASSPLAGSYNEQFF. CDR3 nucleotides: TGCGCCAGCAGCCCACTAGCGGGCTCCTACAATGAGCAGTTCTTC. Full variable domain (outside the CDR3, taken from reference TRBV5-1 and TRBJ2-1): KAGVTQTPRYLIKTRGQQVTLSCSPISGHRSVSWYQQTPGQGLQFLFEYFSETQRNKGNFPGRFSGRQFSNSRSEMNVSTLELGDSALYLCASSPLAGSYNEQFFGPGTRLTVL.

V usage is TRBV12-5 and J usage is TRBJ2-3, with D unclear. Germline V gene sequence: CDR1 LGHNT, CDR2 FRNRAP. The CDR3 spans 14 residues. The V gene lost 1 base and the J gene lost 2 bases, with 7 bases spanning the gap. In DNA form, the CDR3 reads TGTGCTAGTGGTTTGGACACTATCACAGATACGCAGTATTTT. Amino acids: CASGLDTITDTQYF. Supplemented by reference TRBV12-5 and TRBJ2-3, the full variable domain reads DARVTQTPRHKVTEMGQEVTMRCQPILGHNTVFWYRQTMMQGLELLAYFRNRAPLDDSGMPKDRFSAEMPDATLATLKIQPSEPRDSAVYFCASGLDTITDTQYFGPGTRLTVL.

This clone has a handful of counts. The chain uses TRBV6-1 and TRBJ1-4, with D hard to call. This CDR3 contains 15 residues. The V gene's germline CDR1 is MNHNS and CDR2 SASEGT. V dropped 5 bases and J dropped 8 bases, with 18 bases sitting between them. The CDR3 region is CASSLINNPGEKLFF. The CDR3 region has the DNA TGTGCCAGCAGTCTTATTAATAACCCCGGAGAAAAACTGTTTTTT.

The chain combines TRBV9 with TRBJ2-5, with 13 bases fitting TRBD2. The CDR3 loop spans 16 amino acids. The J segment lost 5 bases and the V segment lost 2 bases, leaving 6 bases of the junction unmatched. Germline V gene data show CDR1 as SGDLS and CDR2 as YYNGEE. The chain's CDR3 is CASSVSGTSGKETQYF. The CDR3 DNA is TGTGCCAGCAGCGTTTCCGGGACTAGCGGGAAGGAGACCCAGTACTTC.

The CDR3 is CASSLDGSVNEQFF. CDR3 DNA: TGTGCCAGCAGCTTAGACGGGAGTGTGAATGAGCAGTTCTTC. The chain couples TRBV11-3 to TRBJ2-1; a possible D gene is TRBD2 (6 bases). The V gene lost 0 bases and the J gene lost 7 bases, with 10 bases spanning the gap. CDR3 length equals 14 residues. Germline CDR1 SGHNT, CDR2 YENEEA.

This CDR3 reads CASSVGLEASEQFF. CDR3 DNA sequence: TGTGCCAGCAGCGTAGGGCTTGAAGCTAGTGAGCAGTTCTTC. This rearrangement joins TRBV9 to TRBJ2-1, with no clear D. In germline, CDR1 is SGDLS, CDR2 YYNGEE. This CDR3 comprises 14 residues. The V and J ends lost 0 bases and 9 bases respectively, with 13 bases between them. The whole variable domain, remainder taken from reference TRBV9 and TRBJ2-1, is DSGVTQTPKHLITATGQRVTLRCSPRSGDLSVYWYQQSLDQGLQFLIQYYNGEERAKGNILERFSAQQFPDLHSELNLSSLELGDSALYFCASSVGLEASEQFFGPGTRLTVL.

The chain combines TRBV6-5 with TRBJ2-5; D remains ambiguous. Trimming removed 5 bases from V and 2 bases from J, with 9 bases in between. From germline, CDR1 is MNHEY and CDR2 SVGAGI. CDR3 size: 13 residues. CDR3 sequence reads: CASSTVGQETQYF. DNA for the CDR3: TGTGCCAGCAGTACCGTAGGGCAAGAGACCCAGTACTTC.

This clone was seen once. The chain couples TRBV21-1 to TRBJ2-4; TRBD2, the table's D call, was not compared with the DNA. TRBV21-1 is shown as a pseudogene. This CDR3 spans 19 amino acids. The CDR3 reads CASSPTTGGPGAAKNIQYF. The CDR3 nucleotides are TGTGCCAGCAGCCCCACCACGGGAGGGCCGGGGGCGGCCAAAAACATTCAGTACTTC.

By proportion, this clone is large. The DNA for the CDR3 is TGTGCCAGCAGCTCAGGGACAGGAAACACCATATATTTT. Its translation: CASSSGTGNTIYF. This sequence joins TRBV6-1 and TRBJ1-3, with D perhaps TRBD1 (6 bases). The CDR3 runs 13 residues. Trimming removed 6 bases from V and 4 bases from J, with 10 bases in between. The V gene's germline CDR1 is MNHNS and CDR2 SASEGT.

This chain links TRBV15 with TRBJ1-2; D may be TRBD1 (5 bases). The CDR3 spans 12 residues. Trimming cost V 0 bases and J 8 bases, with 7 bases left between them. CDR1 LNHNV and CDR2 YYDKDF come from the germline V gene (reference sequence). CDR3 protein: CATSRDRDGYTF. CDR3 DNA sequence: TGTGCCACCAGCAGAGACAGGGACGGCTACACCTTC. Looking up the rest from reference TRBV15 and TRBJ1-2 gives the full variable domain: DAMVIQNPRYQVTQFGKPVTLSCSQTLNHNVMYWYQQKSSQAPKLLFHYYDKDFNNEADTPDNFQSRRPNTSFCFLDIRSPGLGDTAMYLCATSRDRDGYTFGSGTRLTVV.

The chain employs TRBV2 and TRBJ2-1; no firm D call. Germline V lookup: CDR1 SNHLY, CDR2 FYNNEI. Trimming removed 2 bases at V and 8 bases at J, with 10 bases between. This CDR3 is built from 13 residues. The CDR3 DNA is TGTGCCAGCAGTGAAAACGGTGACGATGAGCAGTTCTTC. It codes for CASSENGDDEQFF.

The rearrangement joins TRBV7-3 to TRBJ2-2, with 7 bases aligning to TRBD2. This CDR3 has 15 residues. With 4 bases clipped from V and 5 bases from J, the junction kept 7 bases outside the gene matches. Per germline, CDR1 SGHTA and CDR2 FQGTGA. The CDR3 coding sequence is TGTGCCAGCAGCTCCGGACTAGGCCGGACCGGGGAGCTGTTTTTT. This encodes CASSSGLGRTGELFF.

This sequence joins TRBV10-3 and TRBJ2-1, with D possibly matching TRBD2 (5 bases). V lost 10 bases, J lost 5 bases, and 12 bases lay in between. The germline gives CDR1 ENHRY, CDR2 SYGVKD. This CDR3 contains 12 residues. CDR3 sequence reads: CATQDGNNEQFF. The CDR3 nucleotides are TGTGCCACCCAGGACGGGAACAATGAGCAGTTCTTC.

This clone appeared a single time. The CDR3 reads CASSTLAGGIGELFF. CDR3 DNA: TGTGCCAGTAGTACACTAGCGGGAGGAATCGGGGAGCTGTTTTTT. V is TRBV19 and J is TRBJ2-2; 12 bases agree with TRBD2. V trimming: 4 bases; J trimming: 7 bases; junction bases outside the gene matches: 4. CDR1 and CDR2 from the germline V gene are LNHDA and SQIVND (reference sequence). The CDR3 has 15 amino acids.

The chain recombines TRBV10-3 with TRBJ1-1, with 9 bases identical to TRBD1. The CDR3 covers 14 residues. Unmatched junction bases numbered 10, after V lost 8 bases and J lost 6 bases. Germline V gene data show CDR1 as ENHRY and CDR2 as SYGVKD. The CDR3 here is CAISVGQGVSEAFF. CDR3 nucleotide sequence: TGTGCCATCTCCGTGGGACAGGGTGTATCTGAAGCTTTCTTT.

The chain joins TRBV7-4 to TRBJ1-1; D call uncertain. The CDR3 loop spans 16 amino acids. Germline V CDR1 and CDR2: SGHVT, SQSDAQ. Trimming removed 2 bases at V and 2 bases at J, with 15 bases between. CDR3 coding DNA: TGTGCCAGCAGCTTAACGTCCGGGGATTGTAACACTGAAGCTTTCTTT. Translated: CASSLTSGDCNTEAFF. Looking up the rest from reference TRBV7-4 and TRBJ1-1 gives the full variable domain: GAGVSQSPRYKVAKRGRDVALRCDSISGHVTLYWYRQTLGQGSEVLTYSQSDAQRDKSGRPSGRFSAERPERSVSTLKIQRTEQGDSAVYLCASSLTSGDCNTEAFFGQGTRLTVV.

The chain has TRBV18 and TRBJ1-1; no definite D call. With 5 bases removed from V and 0 bases from J, the gap between germline ends came to 16 bases. The V gene's germline CDR1 is KGHSH and CDR2 LQKENI. This CDR3 is built from 16 residues. Here the CDR3 DNA reads TGTGCCAGCTCAACAGCCTCGACGTGGATGAACACTGAAGCTTTCTTT. This sequence encodes CASSTASTWMNTEAFF.

The rearrangement joins TRBV2 to TRBJ2-5, with D perhaps matching TRBD1 (5 bases). CDR3 length equals 15 residues. Per germline, CDR1 SNHLY and CDR2 FYNNEI. V was cut by 6 bases and J by 4 bases, with 18 bases left in between. The CDR3 DNA follows: TGTGCCAGCAGAGGGGCCCTCCCCTCCCGAGAGACCCAGTACTTC. Protein: CASRGALPSRETQYF.